The 4 T cell receptor beta chains in this list originate from one sample, sequenced in a study of T cell responses to AZD1222 COVID-19 vaccine. The table came from immunoSEQ multiplex PCR; TCRdb's copy has only in-frame clones and leaves some out. The table lists around 260,000 clones, approximately 93% of them singletons. The source was peripheral blood, collected on day 0 of AZD1222 vaccination. The source is an adult in good health.

This chain links TRBV6-2 or TRBV6-3 with TRBJ2-7; D is uncertain. Trimming shortened V by 1 base and J by 5 bases, and 9 bases separated the two germline ends. The germline V gene encodes CDR1 MNHEY and CDR2 SVGEGT. CDR3 length: 13 amino acids. The CDR3 protein is CASSYYSRDEQYF. The CDR3 DNA reads as TGTGCCAGCAGTTACTACAGCCGGGACGAGCAGTACTTC.

The rearrangement uses TRBV7-3 and TRBJ2-2; D ambiguous. Trimming took 5 bases from V and 6 from J, leaving 4 bases between them. CDR3 length: 11 amino acids. Germline V CDR1 and CDR2: SGHTA, FQGTGA. The CDR3 bases are TGTGCCAGCAGCGCTTCCGGGGAGCTGTTTTTT. Translating it yields CASSASGELFF.

V is TRBV5-1 and J is TRBJ2-6; D gene unclear. Trimming stripped 3 bases from V and 0 bases from J, with 7 bases between. The CDR3 length is 15 residues. In germline, CDR1 is SGHRS, CDR2 YFSETQ. CDR3: CASSSGFSGANVLTF. The CDR3 nucleotides read TGCGCCAGCAGCTCCGGCTTCTCTGGGGCCAACGTCCTGACTTTC.

The sample holds one count of this clone. This chain uses TRBV3-1 (or the pseudogene TRBV3-2) with TRBJ2-7, with 12 bases identical to TRBD2. The V gene's germline CDR1 is LGHDT and CDR2 YNNKEL (reference sequence). After removal of 5 bases from V and 6 bases from J, the junction contained 8 bases not matched to a gene. This CDR3 spans 15 amino acids. This CDR3 reads CASSLGLAGSSEQYF. As DNA, the CDR3 is TGTGCCAGCAGCTTAGGACTAGCGGGGTCTAGCGAGCAGTACTTC.